The rows below give T cell receptor beta chains drawn from one sample of a study of cytomegalovirus exposure and HLA in healthy donors. Sequenced by immunoSEQ multiplex PCR; TCRdb stores in-frame clones only, minus some. The top ten clones hold 4.4% of a sample with roughly 200,000 clones, roughly 85% of them seen once. Sequencing input: PBMCs. These receptors originate from a woman aged 30 to 39 in good health and CMV-seropositive. CDR3s include the opening cysteine and the closing phenylalanine or tryptophan. The order of the fields is J gene, V gene, D gene, clone size, CDR3 DNA, CDR3 protein. A D gene is named only where the DNA matches it firmly. Only part of the rows carry a size: once, few, many, or a class if the clone is expanded.

TRBJ2-7 TRBV10-3 - - TGTGCCATCAGCCAGGGAAGCTACGAGCAGTACTTC CAISQGSYEQYF
TRBJ1-5 TRBV18 TRBD1 - TGTGCCAGCTCAGCCGGGACAGGGGATCAGCCCCAGCATTTT CASSAGTGDQPQHF
TRBJ2-4 TRBV10-3 TRBD2 once TGTGCCATCAGTGTGGGGGGGGACGCCAAAAACATTCAGTACTTC CAISVGGDAKNIQYF
TRBJ2-7 TRBV4-3 TRBD2 - TGCGCCAGCAGCCAAGATAGGGCTAGCGGGGGGTCCTACGAGCAGTACTTC CASSQDRASGGSYEQYF
TRBJ2-5 TRBV7-2 - - TGTGCCAGCAGCAGAGCTTACCAAGGAGGGTCGGAGACCCAGTACTTC CASSRAYQGGSETQYF
TRBJ2-3 TRBV9 TRBD2 - TGTGCCAGCAGCGTTAGCGGGAGAAGCACAGATACGCAGTATTTT CASSVSGRSTDTQYF
TRBJ1-1 TRBV4-2 TRBD1 once TGTGCCAGCAGCCATTCACCGGGACAGGGAGGGCCTGAAGCTTTCTTT CASSHSPGQGGPEAFF
TRBJ2-7 TRBV4-3 - - TGCGCCAGCAGCCAATCACCCCTCCCCGACAGCGCCTACGAGCAGTACTTC CASSQSPLPDSAYEQYF
TRBJ1-6 TRBV7-9 TRBD1 - TGTGCCAGCAGCCCGGGTGGGGACAGGGGGAATTCACCCCTCCACTTT CASSPGGDRGNSPLHF
TRBJ2-1 TRBV5-1 TRBD2 - TGCGCCAGCAGCTTGGTATTATCCGACAGCGGGGCCGGGGGGGACAATGAGCAGTTCTTC CASSLVLSDSGAGGDNEQFF
TRBJ2-1 TRBV6-4 TRBD2 once TGTGCCAGCAGTGACCTAGCGGGGAACTACAATGAGCAGTTCTTC CASSDLAGNYNEQFF
TRBJ2-7 TRBV9 TRBD2 - TGTGCCAGCAGCCCCGGGACTAGCGGGGCCTACGAGCAGTACTTC CASSPGTSGAYEQYF
TRBJ2-1 TRBV5-1 - - TGCGCCAGCACCGAACAGGTGAACAATGAGCAGTTCTTC CASTEQVNNEQFF
TRBJ2-7 TRBV4-2 - - TGTGCCAGCAGCCGGCGAGGGGGAGACGACGAGCAGTACTTC CASSRRGGDDEQYF
TRBJ2-2 TRBV6-5 TRBD1 - TGTGCCAGCAGTGAGACAGGGGAGGCCGGGGAGCTGTTTTTT CASSETGEAGELFF
TRBJ2-7 TRBV9 - - TGTGCCAGCAGCGTAGGAGGGGGACCCTACGAGCAGTACTTC CASSVGGGPYEQYF
TRBJ1-6 TRBV6-5 - - TGTGCCAGCAAGGGCGGACTGGCGGGTTCACCCCTCCACTTT CASKGGLAGSPLHF
TRBJ1-5 TRBV30 - - TGTGCCTGGAGTACCTCCAGTCAGCCCCAGCATTTT CAWSTSSQPQHF
TRBJ2-3 TRBV4-1 TRBD2 - TGCGCCAGCAGCCAAGCCCCGACTAGCGGGAGATCCGATACGCAGTATTTT CASSQAPTSGRSDTQYF
TRBJ2-5 TRBV18 - few TGTGCCAGCTCACCATCCTCCCCACAGGTTCAAGAGACCCAGTACTTC CASSPSSPQVQETQYF
TRBJ1-3 TRBV19 - - TGTGCCAGTAGTTGGCAGGGTGGGTCTGGAAACACCATATATTTT CASSWQGGSGNTIYF
TRBJ2-5 TRBV4-3 TRBD2 few TGCGCCAGCAGCCAAGATAGAACTAGCGGGGGTATCGAGACCCAGTACTTC CASSQDRTSGGIETQYF
TRBJ2-5 TRBV9 - once TGTGCCAGCAGCGGAATACAGGAGACCCAGTACTTC CASSGIQETQYF
TRBJ1-2 TRBV25-1 - once TGTGCCAGCAGTGAATCGGTAACCTATGGCTACACCTTC CASSESVTYGYTF
TRBJ2-1 TRBV27 - once TGTGCCAGCAGTTTATACGGCGGGAAAACTGAGCAGTTCTTC CASSLYGGKTEQFF
TRBJ2-5 TRBV2 TRBD2 - TGTGCCAGCAGGCGGGAGGGGCCGTGGGAGACCCAGTACTTC CASRREGPWETQYF
TRBJ2-7 TRBV7-2 - - TGTGCCAGCAGCTCCAGGGTCGGTTACGAGCAGTACTTC CASSSRVGYEQYF
TRBJ1-2 TRBV5-1 - - TGCGCCAGCAGCGTGGAGGGGAACTATGGCTACACCTTC CASSVEGNYGYTF
TRBJ2-1 TRBV11-2 TRBD2 - TGTGCCAGCAGCTCACTGACTAGCGCTCTTAATGAGCAGTTCTTC CASSSLTSALNEQFF
TRBJ2-1 TRBV4-1 TRBD2 - TGCGCCAGCAGCCCCTCCCTAGCGGGAGGGTACAATGAGCAGTTCTTC CASSPSLAGGYNEQFF
TRBJ2-7 TRBV4-3 - few TGCGCCAGCAGCCAAGGCAGGGGACCGAATTACGAGCAGTACTTC CASSQGRGPNYEQYF
TRBJ2-5 TRBV19 - - TGTGCCAGTACGGGTAGCGGAGGGGTCCAAGAGACCCAGTACTTC CASTGSGGVQETQYF
TRBJ1-4 TRBV5-4 TRBD1 - TGTGCCAGCAGCCCCGGGACAGCATATGAAAAACTGTTTTTT CASSPGTAYEKLFF
TRBJ1-2 TRBV9 - - TGTGCCAGCAGCGTAGGGACAGACTCGTGGGGCTATGGCTACACCTTC CASSVGTDSWGYGYTF
TRBJ2-2 TRBV9 - - TGTGCCAGCAGCCCCGGACACATTAACACCGGGGAGCTGTTTTTT CASSPGHINTGELFF
TRBJ2-7 TRBV4-3 - - TGCGCCAGCAGCCAAGATCTGGGCAGTTCGTCCTACGAGCAGTACTTC CASSQDLGSSSYEQYF
TRBJ2-7 TRBV7-8 - - TGTGCCAGCAGCTTAGAGGGAGGACGAACGGGGTACGAGCAGTACTTC CASSLEGGRTGYEQYF
TRBJ1-1 TRBV7-2 - - TGTGCCAGCAGCCTTACTCCTACGGTTTTGAACACTGAAGCTTTCTTT CASSLTPTVLNTEAFF
TRBJ2-7 TRBV7-8 - once TGTGCCAGCAGCCCTGGGTATAGCGTGAGGAGCTACGAGCAGTACTTC CASSPGYSVRSYEQYF
TRBJ2-5 TRBV30 TRBD2 - TGTGCCTGGAGCGGGAGCGGGGTCCAAGAGACCCAGTACTTC CAWSGSGVQETQYF
TRBJ2-2 TRBV6-5 - once TGTGCCACTAACGAACAGGGCACCGGGGAGCTGTTTTTT CATNEQGTGELFF